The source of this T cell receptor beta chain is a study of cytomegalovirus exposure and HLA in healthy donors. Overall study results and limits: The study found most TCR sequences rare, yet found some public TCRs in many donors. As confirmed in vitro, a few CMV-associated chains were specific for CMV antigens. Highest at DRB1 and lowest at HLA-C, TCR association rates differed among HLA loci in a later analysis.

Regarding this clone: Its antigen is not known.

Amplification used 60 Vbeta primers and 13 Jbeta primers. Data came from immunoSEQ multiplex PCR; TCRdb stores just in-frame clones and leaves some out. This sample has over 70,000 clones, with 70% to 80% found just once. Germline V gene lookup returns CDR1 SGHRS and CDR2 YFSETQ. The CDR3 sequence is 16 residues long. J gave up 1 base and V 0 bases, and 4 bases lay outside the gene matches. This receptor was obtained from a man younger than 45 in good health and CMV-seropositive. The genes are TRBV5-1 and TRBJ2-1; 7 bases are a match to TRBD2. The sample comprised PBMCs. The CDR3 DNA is TGCGCCAGCAGCTTGGACGGGGGGAGGTCCTACAATGAGCAGTTCTTC. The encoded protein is CASSLDGGRSYNEQFF.